This T cell receptor beta chain was retrieved from a study of shared clonotypes between healthy human individuals. Across the study: The plates for each donor numbered three CD4 naive, three CD4 memory, two CD8 naive and one CD8 memory. Study outcomes and limitations: The study's rarefaction showed incomplete sorted-subset sequencing despite large depth.

V was shortened by 5 bases and J by 4 bases, with 9 bases between the two germline ends. The CDR3 runs 13 residues. CDR1 and CDR2 (germline): LNHDA, SQIVND (reference sequence). The sample holds a few counts of this clone. What it binds is unknown. CD8 cells regarded as naive lacked CD45RO, were positively chosen for CCR7, and omitted terminally differentiated effector memory CD45RA+ cells. Profiling relied on immunoSEQ multiplex PCR, and the TCRdb table lists in-frame clones only, not all of them. Found here are about 1,800,000 clones, less than 95% of them singletons; the top ten hold approximately 1%.

This TCR derives from a man aged 18 to 30 in good health. V usage is TRBV19 and J usage is TRBJ1-3; D not resolved. Input material: naive CD8+ T cells sorted from blood. CDR3 nucleotides: TGTGCCAGTAGTGAAGGCCGGGGAAACACCATATATTTT. It specifies CASSEGRGNTIYF.